There are a few counts of the clone carrying this T cell receptor beta chain. The antigen is undetermined. The data stem from a study of molecular identifiers for immune sequencing clone quantification. Study results and caveats: Clones with over 20 RNA copies captured over 98% of effector molecules but under 1% of naive ones. In cases of identical TCR molecules sharing a barcode, highly expanded clone sizes could be underestimated.

Germline CDR1 SGDLS, CDR2 YYNGEE. This CDR3 has 13 amino acids. The ends were cut back, 3 bases at V and 2 bases at J, with 9 bases in the middle. Investigators produced naive CD8 libraries from approximately 20,000 to 1,000,000 sorted cells, drawing on 10%, 30% or 50% RNA. Sorting was used to obtain naive CD8 T cells (CD8+CD4-CCR7+CD45RA+). Each CDR3 protein gets one entry after TCRdb re-called the PCR reads with MiXCR. The repertoire has roughly 86,000 distinct CDR3 sequences, around a fifth of them found once; the top ten carry roughly 0.93%. This chain uses TRBV9 with TRBJ2-7; tentatively, D is TRBD2 (7 bases). Sequenced: naive CD8+ T cells from blood, with Jurkat cell RNA spiked in. Subset of the sample: FACS-sorted CD8+CD4-CCR7+CD45RA+ naive T cells. The TCR sequence derives from a human donor in good health. Some libraries in this study had Jurkat cell RNA spiked in. CDR3 protein: CASSEGGTYEQYF. Written as DNA, the CDR3 is TGTGCCAGCAGCGAGGGGGGGACCTACGAGCAGTACTTC.